Listed below are T cell receptor beta chains from one sample, sequenced in a study of T cells after yellow fever vaccination. TCRdb recomputed calls from the 5' RACE reads with MiXCR, one row per CDR3 protein. This sample has 300,000 or so distinct CDR3 sequences, with around 6.8% found just once. Material: PBMCs, obtained approximately 40 days after the first yellow fever vaccination. The source is a man aged 18 to 30 who received the YFV17D yellow fever vaccine. The CDR3 runs from the conserved cysteine through the conserved F or W.

V	CDR3
TRBV4-2	CASSQELYTDTQYF
TRBV3-1	CASSQGFGGPYTDTQYF
TRBV7-6	CASSLDRGRGTGELFF
TRBV5-1	CASRWMEGRIGGSGANVLTF
TRBV6-5	CASSYLRGRAEAFF
TRBV29-1	CSVAPQGYEQYF
TRBV12-3/TRBV12-4	CASSFNLRNEQFF
TRBV4-1	CASSQALVGGETQYF
TRBV5-1	CASSPMTDEKLFF
TRBV7-9	CASSDRGDYGYTF
TRBV29-1	CSVDMFDIAGDTQYF
TRBV4-1	CASSQVDLLTVGELFF
TRBV28	CASREQGRAGELFF
TRBV6-1	CASRTGTGGEGDIQYF
TRBV7-2	CASSWTGYNEQFF
TRBV6-2/TRBV6-3	CASKETGYGYTF
TRBV7-9	CASSERTAGANVLTF
TRBV7-3	CASSRTSRTDTQYF
TRBV27	CASSFNVDTEAFF
TRBV12-3/TRBV12-4	CASSPTPSYGYTF
TRBV19	CASSIGQQTDTQYF
TRBV5-6	CASSLWRAIAGNTIYF
TRBV7-9	CASSARQGINTEAFF
TRBV4-2	CASSQDRGGGEETQYF
TRBV6-2/TRBV6-3	CASSQGQSSYEQYF
TRBV5-1	CASSPDDTEAFF
TRBV5-4	CASSLEAYTGELFF
TRBV5-6	CASSLAFRVANEQFF
TRBV11-2	CASSLGQGAMFF
TRBV4-1	CASSQVPGQLYANTGELFF
TRBV12-3/TRBV12-4	CASRTGTGYTGYGYTF
TRBV5-1	CASSSAGVSPKETQYF
TRBV7-2	CASSLAWVTEAFF
TRBV7-2	CASSSGTGRDTQYF
TRBV18	CASSPPRSQETQYF
TRBV7-8	CASSLMGQFNEKLFF
TRBV4-1	CASSQEPWSGNNEQFF
TRBV9	CASSVDPIPNYGYTF
TRBV7-9	CASRTGNTEAFF
TRBV18	CASSLRDGVGAYGYTF
TRBV4-1	CASEDTGELFF
TRBV6-5	CASSYSMDEQFF
TRBV5-1	CASSSSGGRFSGLGEAFF
TRBV6-2/TRBV6-3	CASSYAVDGNQPQHF
TRBV19	CASRVAGRRAGELFF
TRBV7-2	CASSIPGQGGGYTF
TRBV30	CAWSAIDRPPFYEQYF
TRBV7-2	CASSQVVVDYGYTF